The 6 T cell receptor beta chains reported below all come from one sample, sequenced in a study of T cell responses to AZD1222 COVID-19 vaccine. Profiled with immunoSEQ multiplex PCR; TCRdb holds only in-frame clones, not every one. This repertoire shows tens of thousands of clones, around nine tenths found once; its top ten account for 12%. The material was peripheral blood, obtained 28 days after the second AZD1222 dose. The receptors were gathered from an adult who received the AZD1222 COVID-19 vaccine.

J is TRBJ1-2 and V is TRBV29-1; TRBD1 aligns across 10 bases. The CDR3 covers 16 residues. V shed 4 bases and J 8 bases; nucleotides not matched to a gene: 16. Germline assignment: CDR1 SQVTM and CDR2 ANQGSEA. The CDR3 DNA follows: TGCAGCGTTGCCGTGGTCCCGGGACAGGGGCTAGGGGGCTACACCTTC. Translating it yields CSVAVVPGQGLGGYTF.

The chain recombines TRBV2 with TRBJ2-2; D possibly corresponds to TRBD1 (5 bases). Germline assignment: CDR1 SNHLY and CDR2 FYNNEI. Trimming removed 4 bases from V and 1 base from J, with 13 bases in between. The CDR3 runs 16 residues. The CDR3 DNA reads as TGTGCCAGCAGTGTCCAGGGCACCAAGAACACCGGGGAGCTGTTTTTT. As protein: CASSVQGTKNTGELFF. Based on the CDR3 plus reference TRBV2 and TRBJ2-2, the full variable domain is EPEVTQTPSHQVTQMGQEVILRCVPISNHLYFYWYRQILGQKVEFLVSFYNNEISEKSEIFDDQFSVERPDGSNFTLKIRSTKLEDSAMYFCASSVQGTKNTGELFFGEGSRLTVL.

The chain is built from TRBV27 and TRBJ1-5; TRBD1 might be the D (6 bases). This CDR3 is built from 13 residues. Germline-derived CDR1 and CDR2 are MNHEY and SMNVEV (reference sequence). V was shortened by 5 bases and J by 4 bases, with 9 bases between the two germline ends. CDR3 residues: CASSGTYNQPQHF. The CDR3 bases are TGTGCCAGCAGTGGGACATATAATCAGCCCCAGCATTTT.

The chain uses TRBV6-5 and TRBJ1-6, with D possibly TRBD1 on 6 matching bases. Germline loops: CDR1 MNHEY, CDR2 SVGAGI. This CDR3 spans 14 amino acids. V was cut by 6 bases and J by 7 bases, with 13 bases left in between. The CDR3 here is CASSSEGGNSPLHF. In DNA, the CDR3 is TGTGCCAGCAGCTCGGAGGGGGGGAATTCACCCCTCCACTTT.

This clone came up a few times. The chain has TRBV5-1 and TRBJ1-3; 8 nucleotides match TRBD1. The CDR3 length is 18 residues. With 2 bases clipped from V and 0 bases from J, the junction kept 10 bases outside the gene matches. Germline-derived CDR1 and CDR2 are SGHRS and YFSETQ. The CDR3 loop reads CASSFSTRTGNSGNTIYF. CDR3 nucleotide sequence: TGCGCCAGCAGCTTTAGCACCCGGACAGGGAACTCTGGAAACACCATATATTTT.

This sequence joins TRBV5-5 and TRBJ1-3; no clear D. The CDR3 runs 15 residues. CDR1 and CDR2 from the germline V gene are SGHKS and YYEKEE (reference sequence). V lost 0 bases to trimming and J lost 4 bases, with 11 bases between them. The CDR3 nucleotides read TGTGCCAGCAGCTTGGCCTCCTTTCCCGGAAACACCATATATTTT. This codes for CASSLASFPGNTIYF.